The clone carrying this TCR beta chain showed up just once. Its antigen is still unknown. CD8+ and CD4+ T cells from blood underwent TCR beta sequencing, which was carried out in a high-throughput format. The data originate from a study of CD8 T cells in Susac syndrome. Background on the study: Patients with Susac syndrome were therapy-naive, on corticosteroids, or on intravenous immunoglobulin alone at the time that blood was drawn. General study results and limits: That the number of individuals in its TCR sequencing and HLA analysis was relatively small was acknowledged by the study.

Looked up from germline, CDR1 is SNHLY and CDR2 is FYNNEI. V lost 4 bases, J lost 5 bases, and 7 bases stayed unmatched. CDR3 size: 14 residues. cDNA came from roughly 0.53 to 1 ug RNA primed by random hexamers. It was immunoSEQ multiplex PCR that amplified TCR beta CDR3 across 54 Vbeta and 13 Jbeta. Using its own MiXCR run on the immunoSEQ multiplex PCR reads, TCRdb lists one record per CDR3 protein. The data show some 210,000 distinct CDR3 sequences, 94% seen once. Sequencing used CD4+ T cells from PBMCs. The V and J genes are TRBV2 and TRBJ1-1; 7 bases map to TRBD1. This TCR was recovered from a human donor with Susac syndrome. CDR3 loop: CASSVKGAETEAFF. The CDR3 bases are TGTGCCAGCAGTGTCAAGGGGGCGGAAACTGAAGCTTTCTTT.